The 4 T cell receptor beta chains listed next were all sequenced from one sample in a study of blood T cell repertoires in COVID-19. Using immunoSEQ multiplex PCR, the repertoire was profiled, and TCRdb retains in-frame clones only, with some absent. The sample lists some 200,000 clones, 70% to 85% occurring once. The sample consisted of peripheral blood. Receptors originate from a middle-aged woman who had recovered from COVID-19.

This chain connects TRBV4-3 to TRBJ1-1, with 8 bases matching TRBD1. Germline V gene data show CDR1 as LGHNA and CDR2 as YSLEER. Losses at the gene ends were 10 bases for V and 5 bases for J; bases not matched to a gene: 9. The CDR3 runs 13 residues. The CDR3, as DNA: TGCGCCACTTCGCAGGGGGCAGGGACTGAAGCTTTCTTT. Amino acid sequence: CATSQGAGTEAFF.

This chain uses TRBV9 with TRBJ1-5; D is unclear. This CDR3 spans 13 amino acids. The germline V and J ends were trimmed by 0 bases and 6 bases, with 7 bases remaining between them. Germline-derived CDR1 and CDR2 are SGDLS and YYNGEE. CDR3: CASSVGASQPQHF. CDR3 nucleotides: TGTGCCAGCAGCGTAGGTGCTAGTCAGCCCCAGCATTTT.

The gene calls are TRBV7-9 and TRBJ1-3; the match to TRBD1 covers 10 bases. Trimming cost V 1 base and J 4 bases; bases outside gene matches: 7. The CDR3 spans 17 residues. Germline CDR1 is SEHNR and CDR2 is FQNEAQ (reference sequence). The CDR3 reads CASSLGQGARAGNTIYF. In DNA, the CDR3 is TGTGCCAGCAGCTTAGGACAGGGGGCGCGCGCAGGAAACACCATATATTTT.

The chain couples TRBV27 to TRBJ1-4; the D gene is possibly TRBD1 (5 bases). CDR1 is MNHEY, CDR2 SMNVEV, per germline (reference sequence). The CDR3 consists of 16 residues. Trimming left V 5 bases short and J 0 bases short, with 13 bases between. CDR3 bases: TGTGCCAGCAGTACTTTTCAAGGGGCAACTAATGAAAAACTGTTTTTT. This codes for CASSTFQGATNEKLFF.